The subject of this entry is one TCR beta chain. The same CDR3 also results from other DNA sequences found in this sample. The protocol was immunoSEQ multiplex PCR, while the TCRdb copy is restricted to in-frame clones and leaves out a portion. The sample records about 42,000 clones, about 85% being singletons. This entry is derived from a study of blood T cell repertoires in COVID-19. CDR1 is LNHDA and CDR2 is SQIVND in the germline V gene (reference sequence). J gave up 0 bases and V 4 bases, and 2 bases lay outside the gene matches. The CDR3 is 15 amino acids. This clonotype originated in a woman between 70 and 85 years old in a cohort sampled during active COVID-19. The rearrangement uses TRBV19 and TRBJ2-7; 11 nucleotides align to TRBD1. The sequencing input was peripheral blood. CDR3 loop: CASSSGTGGSYEQYF. The DNA of the CDR3 is TGTGCCAGTAGTAGCGGGACAGGGGGCTCCTACGAGCAGTACTTC.